One and the same sample provided the 9 T cell receptor beta chains below, sequenced in a study of shared clonotypes between healthy human individuals. The table came from immunoSEQ multiplex PCR; TCRdb's copy has only in-frame clones and leaves some out. This sample has around 2.5 million clones, with under 95% found just once. Material: naive CD4+ T cells from PBMCs. Subset meaning: CD45RA+ positively selected. The receptors were sampled from a man aged 18 to 29 in good health. Some clones in this sample may be carry-over from other donors' samples.

The genes are TRBV28 and TRBJ1-2, with TRBD1 matching 9 bases. The CDR3 spans 14 residues. V lost 5 bases to trimming and J lost 4 bases; unmatched junction nucleotides: 5. In germline, CDR1 is MDHEN, CDR2 SYDVKM. Here the CDR3 reads CASSPRQGGYGYTF. The DNA for the CDR3 is TGTGCCAGCAGTCCGCGACAGGGGGGCTATGGCTACACCTTC.

CDR3 region: CASSRGGAGELFF. The CDR3 DNA follows: TGTGCCAGTAGTAGGGGGGGCGCCGGGGAGCTGTTTTTT. The rearrangement links TRBV19 to TRBJ2-2, with D perhaps TRBD2 (7 bases). Germline values: CDR1 LNHDA, CDR2 SQIVND (reference sequence). V was clipped by 4 bases and J by 6 bases, with 9 bases between them. The CDR3 consists of 13 residues.

The J gene is TRBJ2-5, the V gene TRBV7-2; D is perhaps TRBD1 (5 bases). Per the germline V gene, CDR1 is SGHTA and CDR2 is FQGNSA. Trimming cost V 2 bases and J 2 bases, with 12 bases left between them. CDR3 length equals 15 residues. The CDR3 DNA reads as TGTGCCAGCAGCTTAATTCGGACAATACAAGAGACCCAGTACTTC. This translates into CASSLIRTIQETQYF.

This chain uses TRBV6-5 with TRBJ2-1; 9 nucleotides line up with TRBD1. This CDR3 is built from 16 residues. V lost 1 base, J lost 3 bases, and 4 bases stayed unmatched. The germline gives CDR1 MNHEY, CDR2 SVGAGI. Here the CDR3 reads CASSYWGQGHYNEQFF. The CDR3 nucleotides are TGTGCCAGCAGTTACTGGGGACAGGGCCACTACAATGAGCAGTTCTTC.

Only one count was recorded for this clone. The genes are TRBV28 and TRBJ1-2; D possibly corresponds to TRBD1 (6 bases). V lost 11 bases, J lost 0 bases, and 13 bases lay in between. The CDR3 spans 13 residues. The germline gives CDR1 MDHEN, CDR2 SYDVKM. The CDR3: CALGGAPNYGYTF. For the CDR3, the DNA is TGTGCCCTGGGGGGGGCCCCTAACTATGGCTACACCTTC.

The chain carries TRBV25-1 and TRBJ1-4; maybe TRBD1 (6 bases). Trimming removed 4 bases at V and 1 base at J, with 13 bases between. Germline assignment: CDR1 MGHDK and CDR2 SYGVNS. The CDR3 sequence is 16 residues long. CDR3 region: CASSGSRGLTNEKLFF. The CDR3 DNA sequence: TGTGCCAGCAGTGGGAGCAGGGGTTTAACTAATGAAAAACTGTTTTTT.

This rearrangement joins TRBV9 to TRBJ2-1; the match to TRBD2 covers 8 bases. Germline V gives CDR1 SGDLS, CDR2 YYNGEE. V lost 0 bases, J lost 8 bases, and 7 bases stayed unmatched. The CDR3 totals 15 residues. The CDR3 spells CASSVGGGRYDEQFF. In DNA, the CDR3 is TGTGCCAGCAGCGTAGGTGGCGGGAGGTACGATGAGCAGTTCTTC. Full variable domain (rest looked up from reference TRBV9 and TRBJ2-1): DSGVTQTPKHLITATGQRVTLRCSPRSGDLSVYWYQQSLDQGLQFLIQYYNGEERAKGNILERFSAQQFPDLHSELNLSSLELGDSALYFCASSVGGGRYDEQFFGPGTRLTVL.

This clone was found once. The chain has TRBV18 and TRBJ2-7, with D possibly being TRBD1 (6 bases). The CDR3 sequence is 15 residues long. Germline V gives CDR1 KGHSH, CDR2 LQKENI. The V end lost 3 bases, the J end lost 9 bases, and 21 bases lay between the germline ends. The CDR3: CASSPDTGFPQGQYF. CDR3 bases: TGTGCCAGCTCACCGGACACAGGGTTCCCGCAAGGGCAGTACTTC.

Note on this clone: The same CDR3 arises from other DNA sequences in this sample as well. The genes are TRBV7-2 and TRBJ2-7; TRBD2 is a possible D gene (5 bases). Trimming removed 1 base at V and 3 bases at J, with 10 bases between. The CDR3 contains 14 residues. The germline gives CDR1 SGHTA, CDR2 FQGNSA. The DNA of the CDR3 is TGTGCCAGCAGCTTAGGAAGGACTCTCTACGAGCAGTACTTC. Translated: CASSLGRTLYEQYF.